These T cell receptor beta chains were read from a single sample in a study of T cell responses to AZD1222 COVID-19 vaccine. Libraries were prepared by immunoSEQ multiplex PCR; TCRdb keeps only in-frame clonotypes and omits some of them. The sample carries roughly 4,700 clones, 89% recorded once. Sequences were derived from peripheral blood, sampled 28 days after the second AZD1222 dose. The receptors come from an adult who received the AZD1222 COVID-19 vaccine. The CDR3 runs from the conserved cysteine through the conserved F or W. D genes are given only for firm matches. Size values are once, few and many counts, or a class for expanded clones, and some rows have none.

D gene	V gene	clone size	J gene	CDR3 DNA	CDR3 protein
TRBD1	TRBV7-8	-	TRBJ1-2	TGTGCCAGCAGCTTAACCGGACAGGGCGGAGGCTACACCTTC	CASSLTGQGGGYTF
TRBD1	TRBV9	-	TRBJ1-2	TGTGCCAGCAGCGGCGGACAGGGATATGGCTACACCTTC	CASSGGQGYGYTF
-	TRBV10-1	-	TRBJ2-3	TGCGCCAGCATTCGTAGAGGCAAGTCCACAGATACGCAGTATTTT	CASIRRGKSTDTQYF
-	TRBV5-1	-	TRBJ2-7	TGCGCCAGCAGCTTGGTGGTACAGCCCTACGAGCAGTACTTC	CASSLVVQPYEQYF
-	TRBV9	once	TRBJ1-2	TGTGCCAGCAGCGTTCGGGTTGGCTACACCTTC	CASSVRVGYTF
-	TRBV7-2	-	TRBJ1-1	TGTGCCAGCAGCTTAGGTCGAGACAGGGAAGCTTTCTTT	CASSLGRDREAFF
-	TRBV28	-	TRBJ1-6	TGTGCCAGCGGGGCAGGGTTGGATAATTCACCCCTCCACTTT	CASGAGLDNSPLHF
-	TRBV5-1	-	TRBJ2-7	TGCGCCAGCAGCGTACTAACTAGGACCTACGAGCAGTACTTC	CASSVLTRTYEQYF
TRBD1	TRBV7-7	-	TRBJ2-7	TGTGCTAGCAGCCGACGAGGGGACAGGGGGTGCGCCTACGAGCAGTACTTC	CASSRRGDRGCAYEQYF
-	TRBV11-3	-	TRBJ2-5	TGTGCCAATCACACAGGGTTGGGGACCCAGTACTTC	CANHTGLGTQYF
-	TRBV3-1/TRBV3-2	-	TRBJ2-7	TGTGCCAGCAGCCAAGAGCGGGGGCGTGGCAGCTACGAGCAGTACTTC	CASSQERGRGSYEQYF
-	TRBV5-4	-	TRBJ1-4	TGTGCCAGCAGCTTGAATGGAGGTTATAATGAAAAACTGTTTTTT	CASSLNGGYNEKLFF
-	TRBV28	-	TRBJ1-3	TGTGCCAGCAGTTTACTATCCTCTGGAAACACCATATATTTT	CASSLLSSGNTIYF
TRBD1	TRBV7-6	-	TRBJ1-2	TGTGCCAGCAGCCCAGGGAGGGGGCGGGGGAGCTATGGCTACACCTTC	CASSPGRGRGSYGYTF
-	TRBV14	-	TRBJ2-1	TGTGCCAGCAGCCAAACTAATAGGCGCAATGAGCAGTTCTTC	CASSQTNRRNEQFF
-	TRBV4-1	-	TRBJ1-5	TGCGCCAGCAGCCGAACAGGGAACGGCAATCAGCCCCAGCATTTT	CASSRTGNGNQPQHF
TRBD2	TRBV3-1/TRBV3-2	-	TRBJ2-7	TGTGCCAGCAGCCAAAGGACTAGCCGCGACGAGCAGTACTTC	CASSQRTSRDEQYF
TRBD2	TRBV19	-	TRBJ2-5	TGTGCCAGTAGTATGGGCGGGAGTCAAGAGACCCAGTACTTC	CASSMGGSQETQYF
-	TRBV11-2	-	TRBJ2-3	TGTGCCAGCAGCTTGGGGCCGCGCGGGGCCCCGGGAACGCAGTATTTT	CASSLGPRGAPGTQYF
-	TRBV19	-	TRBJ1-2	TGTGCCAGTAGTCCCGGGACACCTAAAAAGGGAATAAATGGCTACACCTTC	CASSPGTPKKGINGYTF
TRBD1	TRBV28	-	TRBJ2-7	TGTGCCAGCAGACCTTTCTTCGACAGGGGGGACGAGCAGTACTTC	CASRPFFDRGDEQYF
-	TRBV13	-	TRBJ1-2	TGTGCCAGCAGCTTAGACAGAGGGATCGATGGCTACACCTTC	CASSLDRGIDGYTF
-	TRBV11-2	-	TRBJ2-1	TGTGCCAGCAGCTTAGGAGGGCGGCAGTTCTTC	CASSLGGRQFF
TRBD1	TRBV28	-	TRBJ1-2	TGTGCCAGCAGTTTGCGAACAGGGGGCTTCGGGGGCTACACCTTC	CASSLRTGGFGGYTF
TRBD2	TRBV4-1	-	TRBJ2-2	TGCGCCAGCAGCCAAGTGCGGGAGAGGGGCGGGGAGCTGTTTTTT	CASSQVRERGGELFF
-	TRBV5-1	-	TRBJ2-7	TGCGCCAGCAGCCAAGATTACTACGAGCAGTACTTC	CASSQDYYEQYF
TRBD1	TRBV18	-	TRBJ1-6	TGTGCCAGCTCCCCAGGGGGTTCACCCCTCCACTTT	CASSPGGSPLHF
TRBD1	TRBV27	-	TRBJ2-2	TGTGCCAGCAGTACCTCCAGGGGGCGTTTGAACACCGGGGAGCTGTTTTTT	CASSTSRGRLNTGELFF
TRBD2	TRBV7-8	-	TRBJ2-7	TGTGCCAGCAGCTTACTTCTAGCGGGAGAGTACGAGCAGTACTTC	CASSLLLAGEYEQYF
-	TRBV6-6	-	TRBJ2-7	TGTGCCAGCAGCGCTCGGACAGCGGTCTACGAGCAGTACTTC	CASSARTAVYEQYF